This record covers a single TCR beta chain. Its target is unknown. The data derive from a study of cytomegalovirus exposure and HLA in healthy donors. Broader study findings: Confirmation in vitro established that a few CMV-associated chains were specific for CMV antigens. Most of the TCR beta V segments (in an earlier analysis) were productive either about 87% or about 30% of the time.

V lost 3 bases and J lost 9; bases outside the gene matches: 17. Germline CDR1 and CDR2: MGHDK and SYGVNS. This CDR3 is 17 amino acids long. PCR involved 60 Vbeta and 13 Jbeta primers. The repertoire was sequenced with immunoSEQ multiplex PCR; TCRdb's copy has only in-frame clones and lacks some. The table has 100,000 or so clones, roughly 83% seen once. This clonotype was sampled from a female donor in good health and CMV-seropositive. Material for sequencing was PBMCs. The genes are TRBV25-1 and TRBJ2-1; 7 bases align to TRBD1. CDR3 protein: CASSEPGPGQSMTEQFF. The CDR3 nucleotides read TGTGCCAGCAGTGAGCCTGGACCGGGACAGTCTATGACTGAGCAGTTCTTC.